The 14 T cell receptor beta chains listed next were all sequenced from one sample in a study of identical twins. MiXCR, run by TCRdb on the 5' RACE reads, gives a single entry per CDR3 protein. This table has 500,000 or so distinct CDR3 sequences, 22% appearing once. A further study also used this sample, focusing on T cells expressing NK-cell markers.

Sequencing input: CD4+ T cells sorted from blood. The receptors come from a woman between 18 and 30 years old in good health.

This clonotype was seen many times. V is TRBV12-3 or TRBV12-4 and J is TRBJ2-1; possibly TRBD2 for D (5 bases). The V gene lost 6 bases and the J gene lost 4 bases, with 16 bases spanning the gap. The CDR3 is 15 residues long. The chain's CDR3 is CASRALEGSYNEQFF. As DNA, the CDR3 is TGTGCCAGCAGGGCCCTCGAGGGATCATACAATGAGCAGTTCTTC.

In this sample, this clonotype turned up a few times. The rearrangement uses TRBV7-9 and TRBJ1-2; D perhaps matches TRBD1 (6 bases). The V end lost 3 bases, the J end lost 5 bases, and 13 bases lay between the germline ends. CDR1 and CDR2 (germline): SEHNR, FQNEAQ (reference sequence). This CDR3 comprises 14 residues. The CDR3 sequence is CASSFPPGEYGYTF. DNA for the CDR3: TGTGCCAGCAGCTTTCCTCCAGGGGAATATGGCTACACCTTC.

The chain employs TRBV6-5 and TRBJ1-6; no clear D gene. This CDR3 comprises 15 residues. Trimming shortened V by 2 bases and J by 7 bases, and 12 bases separated the two germline ends. Germline lookup yields CDR1 MNHEY and CDR2 SVGAGI. The DNA of the CDR3 is TGTGCCAGCAGTTACCGGGAACCTGAGAATTCACCCCTCCACTTT. Translation: CASSYREPENSPLHF.

CDR3 in amino acids: CASSSTTGFGETQYF. Written as DNA, the CDR3 is TGTGCCAGCAGCTCCACGACAGGGTTTGGGGAGACCCAGTACTTC. The rearrangement uses TRBV7-3 and TRBJ2-5, with 7 bases matching TRBD1. Germline CDR1 and CDR2: SGHTA and FQGTGA. J lost 5 bases, V lost 4 bases, and 10 bases had no gene match. CDR3 length equals 15 residues. Based on the CDR3 plus reference TRBV7-3 and TRBJ2-5, the full variable domain is GAGVSQTPSNKVTEKGKYVELRCDPISGHTALYWYRQSLGQGPEFLIYFQGTGAADDSGLPNDRFFAVRPEGSVSTLKIQRTERGDSAVYLCASSSTTGFGETQYFGPGTRLLVL.

This clonotype was seen more than once but under ten times. The chain employs TRBV19 and TRBJ2-1, with 11 bases that match TRBD1. The CDR3 contains 15 residues. J lost 9 bases, V lost 5 bases, and 9 bases had no gene match. The germline gives CDR1 LNHDA, CDR2 SQIVND (reference sequence). CDR3 nucleotides: TGTGCCAGTAGTCACCCGGGACAGGGGGGACGTGAGCAGTTCTTC. This sequence encodes CASSHPGQGGREQFF.

This clonotype was recorded a few times. The CDR3 reads CASSLARTGLRYEQYF. For the CDR3, the DNA is TGTGCCAGCAGTTTAGCCCGGACAGGGCTAAGGTACGAGCAGTACTTC. The chain combines TRBV12-3 or TRBV12-4 with TRBJ2-7, with 8 bases lining up with TRBD1. There are 16 residues in the CDR3. V was clipped by 0 bases and J by 4 bases; unmatched bases: 8.

In this sample, this clonotype turned up a few times. The chain joins TRBV20-1 to TRBJ1-5, with D possibly TRBD1 on 6 matching bases. The CDR3 covers 14 residues. V lost 3 bases, J lost 6 bases, and 15 bases lay in between. From germline, CDR1 is DFQATT and CDR2 SNEGSKA (reference sequence). CDR3 nucleotide sequence: TGCAGTGCTAGTTCGGGTACAGGGAGTCAGCCCCAGCATTTT. Its translation is CSASSGTGSQPQHF.

The chain combines TRBV25-1 with TRBJ2-1; the D gene is possibly TRBD2 (6 bases). This CDR3 region has 15 residues. Germline-derived CDR1 and CDR2 are MGHDK and SYGVNS. V lost 7 bases to trimming and J lost 4 bases, with 17 bases between them. The CDR3 nucleotides read TGTGCCAGCACGGACGGGGACTCGAAGTACAATGAGCAGTTCTTC. Translated: CASTDGDSKYNEQFF.

V is TRBV20-1 and J is TRBJ2-7; 10 bases map to TRBD2. V shed 3 bases, J shed 7 bases, and the junction held 9 bases outside the gene matches. This CDR3 contains 14 residues. Germline V gene sequence: CDR1 DFQATT, CDR2 SNEGSKA (reference sequence). CDR3 protein: CSASLAGVLGEQYF. CDR3 DNA: TGCAGTGCTAGTCTAGCGGGAGTCTTGGGGGAGCAGTACTTC.

The CDR3 region has the DNA TGTGCCAGCAGTTCCCCCGGACAGGGCGGGGGCACTGAAGCTTTCTTT. Translating gives CASSSPGQGGGTEAFF. The chain recombines TRBV6-5 with TRBJ1-1; 8 bases are shared with TRBD1. Germline V CDR1 and CDR2: MNHEY, SVGAGI. The CDR3 has 16 residues. Trimming cost V 4 bases and J 4 bases; bases outside gene matches: 11.

This rearrangement joins TRBV24-1 to TRBJ2-3, with 10 bases identical to TRBD2. CDR1 KGHDR and CDR2 SFDVKD come from the germline V gene. V was clipped by 9 bases and J by 4 bases; unmatched bases: 6. CDR3 length equals 14 residues. The CDR3 nucleotides are TGTGCCACCGCACCCGGGACTAGCGCAGATACGCAGTATTTT. Translated: CATAPGTSADTQYF.

This clonotype was picked up a small number of times. The chain couples TRBV6-1 to TRBJ2-5; D remains ambiguous. The CDR3 has 12 amino acids. Between the trimmed V and J ends, which lost 3 bases and 9 bases, there was a span of 11 bases. From germline, CDR1 is MNHNS and CDR2 SASEGT. In DNA, the CDR3 is TGTGCCAGCAGTGACTCTCGTGTGGCCCAGTACTTC. Its protein is CASSDSRVAQYF.

This clonotype was picked up a small number of times. V is TRBV12-3 or TRBV12-4 and J is TRBJ2-7, with TRBD1 identical over 10 bases. The CDR3 contains 15 residues. V was pared by 7 bases and J by 6 bases, with 12 bases of the junction left unmatched. The CDR3 region has the DNA TGTGCCAGCATCCATCTTGGGGACAGGGGTGGCGAGCAGTACTTC. Protein: CASIHLGDRGGEQYF.

The chain joins TRBV7-2 to TRBJ2-3; D is ambiguous. Germline CDR1 is SGHTA and CDR2 is FQGNSA. The CDR3 runs to 14 residues. V was cut by 4 bases and J by 1 base, with 9 bases left in between. The CDR3 region is CASSSPLRTDTQYF. The CDR3 DNA follows: TGTGCCAGCAGCTCCCCCCTCCGCACAGATACGCAGTATTTT.